This TCR beta chain is drawn from a study of CD8+ T cells in alopecia areata. Study-level findings and limits: Clarity of TCR sharing across patients fell short of that in mice, possibly HLA-related. Clonality exceeded that of normal scalp in lesional scalp, most notably in alopecia totalis/universalis. The study also sequences resident alphabeta T cells of normal skin in scalp samples.

The CDR3 covers 16 residues. The V gene lost 5 bases and the J gene lost 4 bases, with 19 bases spanning the gap. Germline V gives CDR1 KGHSH, CDR2 LQKENI. With respect to this clone: Its target is unknown.

Extraction of RNA preceded its reverse transcription into cDNA, which served as the sequencing template. Here immunoSEQ multiplex PCR was the method, and the copy in TCRdb shows in-frame clones only, minus some. The profile shows some 51,000 clones, about 96% of them singletons. The gene calls are TRBV18 and TRBJ2-3, with a weak D call TRBD1 (6 bases). The specimen was CD8+ T cells sorted from blood, collected at week 0. The clonotype originates from a human donor with alopecia areata. The CDR3 region is CASSGGLLALSDTQYF. CDR3 bases: TGTGCCAGCTCAGGGGGCCTCCTTGCCCTCTCAGATACGCAGTATTTT.